Listed below are T cell receptor beta chains from one sample, sequenced in a study of cytomegalovirus exposure and HLA in healthy donors. Profiling relied on immunoSEQ multiplex PCR, and the TCRdb table lists in-frame clones only, not all of them. The sample gives 150,000 to 200,000 clones, approximately 84% of which show up once; approximately 0.26% is in the top ten. The specimen sequenced was PBMCs. The source is a boy aged 5-17 years in good health and CMV-seronegative. Each CDR3 is given with its conserved first and last residue. The order of the fields is CDR3 protein, CDR3 DNA, D gene, V gene, clone size, J gene. D genes are given only for firm matches. Size values are once, few and many counts, or a class for expanded clones, and some rows have none.

CASRIARVGTEAFF | TGTGCCAGCAGAATAGCCAGGGTTGGAACTGAAGCTTTCTTT | NA | TRBV6-5 | NA | TRBJ1-1
CASKAPGTGNEQYF | TGCGCCAGCAAAGCCCCCGGGACAGGTAACGAGCAGTACTTC | TRBD1 | TRBV5-1 | NA | TRBJ2-7
CASSSLIEPGQGVNGELFF | TGTGCCAGCAGCTCCCTCATAGAACCGGGACAGGGGGTGAACGGGGAGCTGTTTTTT | TRBD1 | TRBV13 | NA | TRBJ2-2
CASSPDRGLGEKLFF | TGTGCCAGCAGTCCCGACAGGGGTTTAGGTGAAAAACTGTTTTTT | TRBD1 | TRBV9 | NA | TRBJ1-4
CASSQPLKSGLAFF | TGCGCCAGCAGCCAACCTTTAAAGTCGGGATTGGCTTTCTTT | NA | TRBV4-1 | NA | TRBJ1-1
CASSLVAYEQYF | TGTGCCAGCAGCTTGGTAGCCTACGAGCAGTACTTC | NA | TRBV7-8 | NA | TRBJ2-7
CASSQGRLEAFF | TGTGCCAGCAGCCAGGGAAGACTTGAAGCTTTCTTT | NA | TRBV6-1 | NA | TRBJ1-1
CASSRHGGGSTYEQYF | TGTGCCAGCAGCCGTCATGGGGGGGGGAGCACTTACGAGCAGTACTTC | TRBD2 | TRBV7-6 | NA | TRBJ2-7
CASSQSGYQYF | TGTGCCAGCAGTCAAAGCGGGTACCAGTACTTC | NA | TRBV6-5 | NA | TRBJ2-7
CASSPAEGASVEQYF | TGTGCCAGCTCACCGGCTGAGGGGGCGTCGGTAGAGCAGTACTTC | TRBD1 | TRBV18 | NA | TRBJ2-7
CASSLAEGPRGELFF | TGTGCCAGCAGCTTGGCCGAGGGTCCCAGGGGGGAACTGTTTTTT | TRBD1 | TRBV5-6 | NA | TRBJ1-4
CASSQGTGGTGEQYF | TGCGCCAGCAGCCAAGGGACAGGGGGCACGGGCGAGCAGTACTTC | TRBD1 | TRBV4-3 | once | TRBJ2-7
CASRQDDRAVVRPQHF | TGTGCAAGTCGACAAGACGACAGGGCGGTAGTTCGGCCCCAGCATTTT | NA | TRBV12-2 | NA | TRBJ1-5
CASSARGIGTYEQYF | TGTGCCAGCAGCGCCAGGGGAATTGGGACCTACGAGCAGTACTTC | NA | TRBV9 | NA | TRBJ2-7
CASSLTTGNNEQFF | TGTGCCAGCAGCTTAACTACGGGAAACAATGAGCAGTTCTTC | NA | TRBV7-8 | once | TRBJ2-1
CASSVGEGVTIYF | TGTGCCAGCAGTGTCGGGGAGGGAGTCACCATATATTTT | NA | TRBV2 | NA | TRBJ1-3
CASSQERAYRSSYEQYF | TGCGCCAGCAGCCAAGAAAGGGCTTACAGGAGCTCCTACGAGCAGTACTTC | NA | TRBV4-1 | NA | TRBJ2-7
CASSYGTTGANVLTF | TGTGCCAGCAGTTACGGGACAACTGGGGCCAACGTCCTGACTTTC | NA | TRBV6-6 | NA | TRBJ2-6
CASRKTGLITEAFF | TGTGCCAGCAGGAAAACAGGGCTGATTACTGAAGCTTTCTTT | NA | TRBV28 | NA | TRBJ1-1
CASSSRDRTNYGYTF | TGTGCCAGCAGCTCCCGGGACAGGACTAACTATGGCTACACCTTC | TRBD1 | TRBV13 | NA | TRBJ1-2
CASSRLAGSPYNEQFF | TGCGCCAGCAGCCGATTAGCGGGATCACCCTACAATGAGCAGTTCTTC | TRBD2 | TRBV4-1 | few | TRBJ2-1
CASSLGDRAYGYTF | TGTGCCAGCAGCTTGGGTGACAGGGCCTATGGCTACACCTTC | TRBD1 | TRBV7-2 | NA | TRBJ1-2
CASSEEILAGEVTQYF | TGTGCCAGCAGTGAAGAGATACTAGCGGGAGAGGTGACCCAGTACTTC | TRBD2 | TRBV6-1 | NA | TRBJ2-5